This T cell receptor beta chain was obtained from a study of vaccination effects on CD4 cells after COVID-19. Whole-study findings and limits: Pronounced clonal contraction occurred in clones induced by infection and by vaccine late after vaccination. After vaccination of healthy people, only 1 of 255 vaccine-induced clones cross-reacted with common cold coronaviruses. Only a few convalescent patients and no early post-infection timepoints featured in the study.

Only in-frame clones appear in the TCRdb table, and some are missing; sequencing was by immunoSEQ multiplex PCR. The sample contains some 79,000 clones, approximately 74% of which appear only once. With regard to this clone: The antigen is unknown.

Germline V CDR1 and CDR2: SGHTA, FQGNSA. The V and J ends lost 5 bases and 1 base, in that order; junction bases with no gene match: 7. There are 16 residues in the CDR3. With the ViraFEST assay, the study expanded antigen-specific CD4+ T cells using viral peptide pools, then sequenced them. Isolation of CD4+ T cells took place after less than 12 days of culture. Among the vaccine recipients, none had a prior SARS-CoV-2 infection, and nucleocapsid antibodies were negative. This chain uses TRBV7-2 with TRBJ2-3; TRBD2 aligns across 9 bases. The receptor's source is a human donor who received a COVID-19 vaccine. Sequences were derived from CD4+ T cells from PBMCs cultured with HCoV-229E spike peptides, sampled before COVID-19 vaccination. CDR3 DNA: TGTGCCAGCAGCGGTAGCGGGGGATCTCGCACAGATACGCAGTATTTT. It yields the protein CASSGSGGSRTDTQYF.